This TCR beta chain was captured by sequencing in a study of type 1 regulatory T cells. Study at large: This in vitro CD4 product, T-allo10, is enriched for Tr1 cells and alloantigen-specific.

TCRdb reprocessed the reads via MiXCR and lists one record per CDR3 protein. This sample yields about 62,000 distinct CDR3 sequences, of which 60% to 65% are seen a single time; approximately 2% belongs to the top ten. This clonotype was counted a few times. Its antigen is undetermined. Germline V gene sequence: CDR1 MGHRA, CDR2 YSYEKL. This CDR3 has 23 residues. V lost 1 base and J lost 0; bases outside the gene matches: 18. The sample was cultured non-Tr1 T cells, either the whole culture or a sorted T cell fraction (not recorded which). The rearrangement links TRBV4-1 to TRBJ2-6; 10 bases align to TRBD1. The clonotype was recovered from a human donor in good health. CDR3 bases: TGCGCCAGCAGCCAAGGAGGGTCGTGGGGGACAGGGGTATTATCCTCTGGGGCCAACGTCCTGACTTTC. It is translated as CASSQGGSWGTGVLSSGANVLTF.